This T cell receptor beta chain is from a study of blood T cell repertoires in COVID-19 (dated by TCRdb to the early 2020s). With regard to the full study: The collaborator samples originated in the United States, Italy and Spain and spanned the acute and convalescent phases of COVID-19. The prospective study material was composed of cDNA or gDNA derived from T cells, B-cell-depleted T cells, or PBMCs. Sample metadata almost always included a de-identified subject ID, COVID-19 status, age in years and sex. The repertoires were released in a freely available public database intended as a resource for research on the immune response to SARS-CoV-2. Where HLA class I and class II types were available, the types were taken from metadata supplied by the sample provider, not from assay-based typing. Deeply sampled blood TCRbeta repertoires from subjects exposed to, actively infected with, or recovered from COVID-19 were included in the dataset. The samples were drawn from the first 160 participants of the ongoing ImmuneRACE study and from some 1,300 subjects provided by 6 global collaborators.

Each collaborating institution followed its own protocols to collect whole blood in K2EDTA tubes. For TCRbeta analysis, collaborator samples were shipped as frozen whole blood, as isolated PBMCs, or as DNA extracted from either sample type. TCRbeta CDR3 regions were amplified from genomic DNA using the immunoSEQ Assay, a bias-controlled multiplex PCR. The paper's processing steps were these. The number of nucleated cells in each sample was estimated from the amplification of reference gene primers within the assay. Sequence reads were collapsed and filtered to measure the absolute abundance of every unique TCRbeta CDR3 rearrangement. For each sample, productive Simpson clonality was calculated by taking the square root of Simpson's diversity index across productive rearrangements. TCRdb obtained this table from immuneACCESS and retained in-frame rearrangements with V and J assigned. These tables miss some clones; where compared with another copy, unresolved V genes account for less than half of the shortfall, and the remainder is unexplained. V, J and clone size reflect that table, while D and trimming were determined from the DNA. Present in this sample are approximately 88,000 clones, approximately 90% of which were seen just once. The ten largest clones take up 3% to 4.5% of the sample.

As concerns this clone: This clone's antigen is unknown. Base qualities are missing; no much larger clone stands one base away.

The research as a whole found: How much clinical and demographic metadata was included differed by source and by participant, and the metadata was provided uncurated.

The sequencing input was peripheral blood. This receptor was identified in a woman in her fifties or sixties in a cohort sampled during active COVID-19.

The CDR3 protein is CASSRGSGGETQYF. The nucleotide sequence reads TGTGCCAGCTCGCGAGGCTCGGGGGGAGAGACCCAGTACTTC. The chain is assembled from TRBV18 and TRBJ2-5; TRBD2 agrees with 7 junctional bases. There are 14 amino acids in the CDR3, from cysteine to phenylalanine inclusive. Only the CDR3 portion is preserved as DNA: 42 bases, with reading frame beginning at the first base. Ends trimmed: V by 6 bases, J by 4 bases; bases unmatched to a gene: 8. CDR1 KGHSH and CDR2 LQKENI are derived from the germline V gene. When the CDR3 is completed using the reference TRBV18 and TRBJ2-5 genes on either side, the full variable domain is NAGVMQNPRHLVRRRGQEARLRCSPMKGHSHVYWYRQLPEEGLKFMVYLQKENIIDESGMPKERFSAEFPKEGPSILRIQQVVRGDSAAYFCASSRGSGGETQYFGPGTRLLVL.